This T cell receptor beta chain was recovered during a study of shared T cell receptors in the human thymus. Clones were sequenced by immunoSEQ multiplex PCR, and TCRdb holds only the in-frame ones, with some missing. The sample records hundreds of thousands of clones, over 75% being singletons. In addition, the sample was reused for a study of human thymus T cells. That report notes: Corrective surgery for congenital heart defects was being performed on the healthy Finnish infants who were the donors.

The sample consisted of thymocytes. The source of this sequence is a boy less than two years old with a congenital heart defect.

The CDR3 DNA follows: TGCGCCAGCAGCCAAGATCCCGGACAGCTAAATCAGCCCCAGCATTTT. This translates into CASSQDPGQLNQPQHF. The V and J genes are TRBV4-1 and TRBJ1-5; D possibly corresponds to TRBD1 (6 bases). CDR1 and CDR2 (germline): MGHRA, YSYEKL. The ends were cut back, 0 bases at V and 4 bases at J, with 13 bases in the middle. The CDR3 contains 16 residues.